The present T cell receptor (beta chain) was sequenced within a study of CD8 T cells in ankylosing spondylitis. TCRdb re-called the 5' RACE reads through MiXCR, storing one row per CDR3 protein. The table includes about 360,000 distinct CDR3 sequences, roughly 14% detected once. This clonotype was picked up a small number of times. V was pared by 4 bases and J by 4 bases, with 10 bases between. Germline V CDR1 and CDR2: DFQATT, SNEGSKA (reference sequence). The CDR3 covers 12 residues. The material sequenced was blood, either unsorted or a sorted T cell fraction (not recorded which). The clonotype was recovered from a male donor with ankylosing spondylitis or in good health (not recorded which). The chain links TRBV20-1 to TRBJ1-2, with unresolved D. The chain's CDR3 is CSATPEGYGYTF. The CDR3 DNA sequence: TGCAGTGCTACCCCGGAGGGCTATGGCTACACCTTC.